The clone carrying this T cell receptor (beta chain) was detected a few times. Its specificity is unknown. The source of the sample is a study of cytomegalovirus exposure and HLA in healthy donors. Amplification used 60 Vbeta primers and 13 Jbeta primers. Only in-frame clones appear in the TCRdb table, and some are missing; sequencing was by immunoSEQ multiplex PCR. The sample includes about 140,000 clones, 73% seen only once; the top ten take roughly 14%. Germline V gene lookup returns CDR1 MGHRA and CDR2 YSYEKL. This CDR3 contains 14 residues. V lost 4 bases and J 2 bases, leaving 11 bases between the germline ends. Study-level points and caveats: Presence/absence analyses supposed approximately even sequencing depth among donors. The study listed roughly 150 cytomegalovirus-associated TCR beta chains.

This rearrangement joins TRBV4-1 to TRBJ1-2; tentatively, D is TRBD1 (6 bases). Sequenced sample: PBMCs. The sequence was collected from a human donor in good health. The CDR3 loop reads CASSPRGGNYGYTF. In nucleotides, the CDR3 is TGCGCCAGCAGCCCTCGTGGGGGCAACTATGGCTACACCTTC.